These T cell receptor beta chains were read from a single sample in a study of T cell responses to AZD1222 COVID-19 vaccine. Libraries were prepared by immunoSEQ multiplex PCR; TCRdb keeps only in-frame clonotypes and omits some of them. The table includes roughly 100,000 clones, around 90% detected once. The specimen comprised peripheral blood, sampled 28 days after the second AZD1222 dose. The receptors derive from an adult who received the AZD1222 COVID-19 vaccine. Each CDR3 is given with its conserved first and last residue. D genes are given only for firm matches. Rows may omit the clone size; those that give it use once, few, many or a size class.

j_call	v_call	d_call	clone_size	cdr3_nt	cdr3_aa
TRBJ2-1	TRBV5-5	.	.	TGTGCCAGCAGCGGAGGCGTGGACTTCTCCACCAATGAGCAGTTCTTC	CASSGGVDFSTNEQFF
TRBJ2-5	TRBV5-4	.	.	TGTGCCAGCAGATCCGACTACAGGGGGGGAGAGACCCAGTACTTC	CASRSDYRGGETQYF
TRBJ1-1	TRBV5-4	TRBD1	once	TGTGCCAGCAGCCCAGCCGGGACAGGCATAGTCACTGAAGCTTTCTTT	CASSPAGTGIVTEAFF
TRBJ1-4	TRBV12-3/TRBV12-4	.	.	TGTGCCAGCAGTTTTCTGACCGCAGAGTGGCTGTTTTTT	CASSFLTAEWLFF
TRBJ2-3	TRBV29-1	.	.	TGCAGCGTTGACTATTTTGGGACGGAGAGCACAGATACGCAGTATTTT	CSVDYFGTESTDTQYF
TRBJ1-4	TRBV24-1	TRBD1	.	TGTGCCACCAGTGACACCGGACAGGGTTACGAAAAACTGTTTTTT	CATSDTGQGYEKLFF
TRBJ1-2	TRBV30	.	few	TGTGCCTGGAGTGTAAAAGGACCTGGGGGCTACACCTTC	CAWSVKGPGGYTF
TRBJ2-7	TRBV2	TRBD2	.	TGTGCCAGCAGTGGACTAGCGGGAGTTTCCCACGAGCAGTACTTC	CASSGLAGVSHEQYF
TRBJ1-1	TRBV9	TRBD1	.	TGTGCCAGCAGCGTAGGTTTACAGGGGCTCACTGAAGCTTTCTTT	CASSVGLQGLTEAFF
TRBJ2-3	TRBV18	.	.	TGTGCCAGCTCACCCGGACGGCTAGATACGCAGTATTTT	CASSPGRLDTQYF
TRBJ2-7	TRBV11-1	TRBD2	.	TGTGCCAGCAGCGGGACTAGCGTTAACGAGCAGTACTTC	CASSGTSVNEQYF
TRBJ2-7	TRBV5-1	TRBD1	few	TGCGCCAGCAGCTACTCCGGGACAGTAGTCTCCGAGCAGTACTTC	CASSYSGTVVSEQYF
TRBJ1-5	TRBV19	.	.	TGTGCCAGTAGTACCACTCTGACATATAGCAATCAGCCCCAGCATTTT	CASSTTLTYSNQPQHF
TRBJ1-6	TRBV6-4	.	.	TGTGCCAGCGTGACTCAGACGGGGAATAATTCACCCCTCCACTTT	CASVTQTGNNSPLHF
TRBJ2-7	TRBV29-1	TRBD2	.	TGCAGCGTTGAAGGAGCGGGAGCCACCTACGAGCAGTACTTC	CSVEGAGATYEQYF
TRBJ1-1	TRBV3-1/TRBV3-2	.	.	TGTGCCAGCAGCCAAGTGGGCGGAGGGGGCACTGAAGCTTTCTTT	CASSQVGGGGTEAFF
TRBJ1-3	TRBV7-9	.	.	TGTGCCAGCAGCTTAGGTGGCGCGAGTAACTCTGGAAACACCATATATTTT	CASSLGGASNSGNTIYF
TRBJ2-2	TRBV30	TRBD2	.	TGTGCCTGGAGGGGACTAGGACTCGCCGGGGAGCTGTTTTTT	CAWRGLGLAGELFF
TRBJ2-1	TRBV12-3/TRBV12-4	.	.	TGTGCCAGCAGTTTAAGAGACCGCGTCGAGCAGTTCTTC	CASSLRDRVEQFF
TRBJ1-5	TRBV28	TRBD1	.	TGTGCCAGCAGTTTATGGGACAGGGGGCTTCGTCAGCCCCAGCATTTT	CASSLWDRGLRQPQHF
TRBJ2-1	TRBV4-3	TRBD2	.	TGCGCCAGCAGCCAAGGGACTAGCGGAACTTACAATGAGCAGTTCTTC	CASSQGTSGTYNEQFF
TRBJ2-2	TRBV12-3/TRBV12-4	TRBD2	.	TGTGCCAGCATAGCGGGAGTTACCGGGGAGCTGTTTTTT	CASIAGVTGELFF
TRBJ1-1	TRBV9	.	.	TGTGCCAGCAGCGAAGACAGATACACTGAAGCTTTCTTT	CASSEDRYTEAFF
TRBJ2-2	TRBV28	TRBD2	once	TGTGCCAGCAGCCAACCAGGACTAGCGCACACCGGGGAGCTGTTTTTT	CASSQPGLAHTGELFF
TRBJ1-2	TRBV7-9	.	.	TGTGCCAGCAGCGACCGGCTTACAGACGATGGCTACACCTTC	CASSDRLTDDGYTF
TRBJ2-7	TRBV24-1	.	once	TGTGCCATCGGAACGACCAAGACCATCTCCTACGAGCAGTACTTC	CAIGTTKTISYEQYF
TRBJ1-5	TRBV5-6	.	.	TGTGCCAGCAGCTTGGGTCCGGGCGAGAGCAATCAGCCCCAGCATTTT	CASSLGPGESNQPQHF
TRBJ2-1	TRBV28	TRBD2	.	TGTGCCAGCAGTCCCCAAGGCGGGCGGGAGAACGATGAGCAGTTCTTC	CASSPQGGRENDEQFF
TRBJ2-1	TRBV5-1	TRBD2	.	TGCGCCAGCAGCTTGTCGGGGACTAGTAGCGATGAGCAGTTCTTC	CASSLSGTSSDEQFF
TRBJ2-7	TRBV6-5	.	.	TGTGCCAGCAGTTTTGAAGGACGGTCATGGCAGTACTTC	CASSFEGRSWQYF
TRBJ2-1	TRBV3-1/TRBV3-2	TRBD1	.	TGTGCCAGCAGCCAGGACAGGGGAAATGAGCAGTTCTTC	CASSQDRGNEQFF
TRBJ1-1	TRBV6-2/TRBV6-3	.	once	TGTGCCAGCAGCTGGACACCCATGAACACTGAAGCTTTCTTT	CASSWTPMNTEAFF
TRBJ1-1	TRBV13	.	.	TGTGCCAGCAGCTTGATACAGGGAGCGAACACTGAAGCTTTCTTT	CASSLIQGANTEAFF
TRBJ2-3	TRBV20-1	TRBD2	.	TGCAGTGCTAGTCTCGGCGGGAGCTTGGTGGATACGCAGTATTTT	CSASLGGSLVDTQYF
TRBJ2-2	TRBV5-1	TRBD1	once	TGCGCCAGCAGCACGACAGGGGGCGCGACCACCGGGGAGCTGTTTTTT	CASSTTGGATTGELFF
TRBJ1-1	TRBV30	.	.	TGTGCCTGGAGTCAAATCGAACAGGGAAGAGACACTGAAGCTTTCTTT	CAWSQIEQGRDTEAFF
TRBJ2-7	TRBV6-6	TRBD2	.	TGTGCCAGCACCCCTACTAGCGGGAGTTCTTACGAGCAGTACTTC	CASTPTSGSSYEQYF
TRBJ2-2	TRBV10-1	.	.	TGCGCCAGCAGTGAGGGAGGGGGGCGCGACGGGGAGCTGTTTTTT	CASSEGGGRDGELFF
TRBJ2-3	TRBV24-1	.	.	TGTGCCACCAGTGATTTGCAGGGGAGGGGCACAGATACGCAGTATTTT	CATSDLQGRGTDTQYF
TRBJ2-5	TRBV10-3	.	once	TGTGCCATCAGTGAAAGGGAGCAAGAGACCCAGTACTTC	CAISEREQETQYF
TRBJ1-5	TRBV30	.	.	TGTGCCTGGAGTCGAACAAACAGGGATCAGCCCCAGCATTTT	CAWSRTNRDQPQHF
TRBJ2-5	TRBV19	.	.	TGTGCCAGTAGTATATCACTGGTAGGGACCCAGTACTTC	CASSISLVGTQYF
TRBJ2-1	TRBV28	.	.	TGTGCCAGCAGTCTCACCCTGGGTGGGAAGGATGAGCAGTTCTTC	CASSLTLGGKDEQFF
TRBJ2-5	TRBV10-1	.	many	TGCGCCAGCAGTGAGAATCCGGGAGAGACCCAGTACTTC	CASSENPGETQYF
TRBJ1-3	TRBV30	.	.	TGTGCCTGGGATGTTCAGGCTCGAGGAAACACCATATATTTT	CAWDVQARGNTIYF
TRBJ2-7	TRBV28	TRBD1	.	TGTGCCAGCAGCGAAACAGGGACAGGAGATTACGAGCAGTACTTC	CASSETGTGDYEQYF
TRBJ2-1	TRBV12-3/TRBV12-4	TRBD2	.	TGTGCCAGCAGTGCGACTAGCGGGATAGAGTTCTTC	CASSATSGIEFF
TRBJ1-1	TRBV5-1	.	.	TGCGCCAGCAGCTTGTACATGAACACTGAAGCTTTCTTT	CASSLYMNTEAFF
TRBJ1-1	TRBV28	TRBD1	.	TGTGCCAGCAGGCTGACAGGGAGTTACACTGAAGCTTTCTTT	CASRLTGSYTEAFF
TRBJ1-5	TRBV27	.	.	TGTGCCAGCAGTTTAATGGGGCGAAATCAGCCCCAGCATTTT	CASSLMGRNQPQHF